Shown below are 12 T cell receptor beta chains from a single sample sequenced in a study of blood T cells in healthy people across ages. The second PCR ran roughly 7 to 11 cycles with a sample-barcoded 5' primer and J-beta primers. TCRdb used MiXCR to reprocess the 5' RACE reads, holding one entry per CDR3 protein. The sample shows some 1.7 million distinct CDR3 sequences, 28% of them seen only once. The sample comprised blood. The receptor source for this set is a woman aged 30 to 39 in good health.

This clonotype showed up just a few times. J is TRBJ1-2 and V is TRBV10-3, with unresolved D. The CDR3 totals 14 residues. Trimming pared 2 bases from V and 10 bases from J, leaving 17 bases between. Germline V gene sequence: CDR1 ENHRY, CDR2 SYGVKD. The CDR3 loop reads CAISEGSQLSDYTF. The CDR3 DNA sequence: TGTGCCATCAGTGAGGGCTCACAATTAAGTGACTACACCTTC.

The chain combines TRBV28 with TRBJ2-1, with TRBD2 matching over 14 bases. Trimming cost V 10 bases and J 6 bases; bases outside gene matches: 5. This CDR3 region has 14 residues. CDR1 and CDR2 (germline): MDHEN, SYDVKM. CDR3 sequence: CAIGTSGSANEQFF. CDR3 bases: TGTGCCATCGGGACTAGCGGGAGTGCCAATGAGCAGTTCTTC.

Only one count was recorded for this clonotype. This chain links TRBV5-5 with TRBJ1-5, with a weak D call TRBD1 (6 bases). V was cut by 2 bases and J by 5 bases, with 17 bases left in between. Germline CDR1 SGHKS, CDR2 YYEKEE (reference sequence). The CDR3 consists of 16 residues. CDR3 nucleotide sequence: TGTGCCAGCAGCTTTGGAGGGGGTAACAGGGATCAGCCCCAGCATTTT. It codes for CASSFGGGNRDQPQHF.

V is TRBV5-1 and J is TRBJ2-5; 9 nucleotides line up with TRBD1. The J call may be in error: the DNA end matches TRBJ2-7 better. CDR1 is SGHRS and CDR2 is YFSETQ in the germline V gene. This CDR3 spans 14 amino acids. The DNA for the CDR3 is TGCGCCAGCAGCACTGGACAGGGGACCTCCGAGCAGTACTTC. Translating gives CASSTGQGTSEQYF.

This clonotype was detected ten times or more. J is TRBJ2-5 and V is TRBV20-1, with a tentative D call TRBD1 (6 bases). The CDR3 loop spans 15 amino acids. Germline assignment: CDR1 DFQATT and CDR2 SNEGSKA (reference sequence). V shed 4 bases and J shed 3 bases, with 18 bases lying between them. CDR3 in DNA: TGCAGTGCTATAAAACCCGGGACACCGAAAGAGACCCAGTACTTC. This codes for CSAIKPGTPKETQYF.

This chain's CDR3 is CSASRQGVGYNEQFF. Written as DNA, the CDR3 is TGCAGTGCTAGTCGACAGGGAGTCGGCTACAATGAGCAGTTCTTC. V is TRBV20-1 and J is TRBJ2-1; 7 bases line up with TRBD1. The CDR3 extends over 15 amino acids. V was pared by 3 bases and J by 3 bases, with 8 bases of the junction left unmatched. CDR1 is DFQATT, CDR2 SNEGSKA, per germline (reference sequence).

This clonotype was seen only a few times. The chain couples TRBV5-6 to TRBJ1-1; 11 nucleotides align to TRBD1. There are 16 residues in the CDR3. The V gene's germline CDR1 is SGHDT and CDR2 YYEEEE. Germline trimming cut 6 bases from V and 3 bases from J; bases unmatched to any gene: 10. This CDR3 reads CASTPGQGVYDTEAFF. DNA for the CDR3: TGTGCCAGCACCCCGGGACAGGGGGTTTACGACACTGAAGCTTTCTTT. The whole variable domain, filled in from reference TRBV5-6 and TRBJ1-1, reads DAGVTQSPTHLIKTRGQQVTLRCSPKSGHDTVSWYQQALGQGPQFIFQYYEEEERQRGNFPDRFSGHQFPNYSSELNVNALLLGDSALYLCASTPGQGVYDTEAFFGQGTRLTVV.

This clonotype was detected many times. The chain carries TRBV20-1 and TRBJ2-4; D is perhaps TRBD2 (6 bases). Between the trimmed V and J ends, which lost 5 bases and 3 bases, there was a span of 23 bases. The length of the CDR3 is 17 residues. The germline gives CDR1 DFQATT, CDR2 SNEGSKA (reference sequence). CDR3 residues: CSAPVLTRSSDKNIQYF. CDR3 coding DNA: TGCAGTGCTCCTGTGCTAACCCGGTCTAGCGACAAAAACATTCAGTACTTC.

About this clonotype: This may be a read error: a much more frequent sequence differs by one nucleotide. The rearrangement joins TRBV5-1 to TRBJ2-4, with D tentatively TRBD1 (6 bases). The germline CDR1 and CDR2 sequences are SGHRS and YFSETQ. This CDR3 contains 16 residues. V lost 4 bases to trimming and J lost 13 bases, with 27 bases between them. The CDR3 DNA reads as TGCGCCAGCAGCCTGATAACGACAGGAACCTACAATGAGCAGTACTTC. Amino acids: CASSLITTGTYNEQYF.

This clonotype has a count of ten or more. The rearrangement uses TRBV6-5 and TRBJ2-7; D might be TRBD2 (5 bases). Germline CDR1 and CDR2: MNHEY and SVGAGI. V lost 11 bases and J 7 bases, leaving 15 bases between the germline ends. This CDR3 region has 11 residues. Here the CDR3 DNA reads TGTGCCGGAGGACGGGGTAGGGAGCAGTACTTC. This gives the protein CAGGRGREQYF.

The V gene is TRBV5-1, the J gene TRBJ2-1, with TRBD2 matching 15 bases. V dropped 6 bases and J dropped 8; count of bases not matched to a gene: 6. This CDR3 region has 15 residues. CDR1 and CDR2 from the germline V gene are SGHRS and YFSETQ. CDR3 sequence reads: CASIPGLAGGDEQFF. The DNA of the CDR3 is TGCGCCAGCATCCCGGGACTAGCGGGGGGAGATGAGCAGTTCTTC.

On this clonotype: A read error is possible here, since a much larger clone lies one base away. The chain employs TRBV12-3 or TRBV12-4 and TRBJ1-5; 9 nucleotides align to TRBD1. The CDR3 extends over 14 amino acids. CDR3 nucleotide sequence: TGTGACAGCAGTTGGACAGGGGAAGATCAGCCCCAGCATTTT. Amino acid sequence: CDSSWTGEDQPQHF.